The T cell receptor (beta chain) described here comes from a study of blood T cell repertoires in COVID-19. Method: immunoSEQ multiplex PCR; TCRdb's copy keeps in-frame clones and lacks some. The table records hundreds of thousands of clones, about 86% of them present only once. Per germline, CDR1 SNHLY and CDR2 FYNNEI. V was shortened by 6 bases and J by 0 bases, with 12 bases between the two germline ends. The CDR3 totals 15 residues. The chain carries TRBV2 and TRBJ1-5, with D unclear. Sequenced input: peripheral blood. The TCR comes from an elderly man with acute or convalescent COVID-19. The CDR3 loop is CASSPQYTSNQPQHF. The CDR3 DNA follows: TGTGCCAGCAGCCCCCAATACACTAGCAATCAGCCCCAGCATTTT.